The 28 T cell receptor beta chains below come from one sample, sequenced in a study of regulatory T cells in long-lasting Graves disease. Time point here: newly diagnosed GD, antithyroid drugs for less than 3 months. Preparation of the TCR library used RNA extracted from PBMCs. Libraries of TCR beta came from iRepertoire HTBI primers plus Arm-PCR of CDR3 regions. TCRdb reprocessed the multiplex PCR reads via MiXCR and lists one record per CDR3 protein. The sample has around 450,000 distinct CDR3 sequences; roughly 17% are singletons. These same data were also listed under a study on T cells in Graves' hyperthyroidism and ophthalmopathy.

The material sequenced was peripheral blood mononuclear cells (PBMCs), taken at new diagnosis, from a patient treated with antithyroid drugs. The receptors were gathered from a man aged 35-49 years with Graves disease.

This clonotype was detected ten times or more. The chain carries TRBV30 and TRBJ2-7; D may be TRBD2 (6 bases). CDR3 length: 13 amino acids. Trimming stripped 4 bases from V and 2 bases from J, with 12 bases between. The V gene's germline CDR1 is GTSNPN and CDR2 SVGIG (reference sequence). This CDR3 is CAWTTGTAYEQYF. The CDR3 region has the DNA TGTGCCTGGACCACCGGGACTGCCTACGAGCAGTACTTC.

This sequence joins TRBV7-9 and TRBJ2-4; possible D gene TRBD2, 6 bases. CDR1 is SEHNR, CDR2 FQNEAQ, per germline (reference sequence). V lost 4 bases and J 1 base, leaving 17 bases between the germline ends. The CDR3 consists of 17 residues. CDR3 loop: CASSSILGGTAKNIQYF. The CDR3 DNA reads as TGTGCCAGCAGCTCAATACTCGGCGGGACTGCCAAAAACATTCAGTACTTC. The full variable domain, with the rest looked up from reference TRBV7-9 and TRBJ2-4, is DTGVSQNPRHKITKRGQNVTFRCDPISEHNRLYWYRQTLGQGPEFLTYFQNEAQLEKSRLLSDRFSAERPKGSFSTLEIQRTEQGDSAMYLCASSSILGGTAKNIQYFGAGTRLSVL.

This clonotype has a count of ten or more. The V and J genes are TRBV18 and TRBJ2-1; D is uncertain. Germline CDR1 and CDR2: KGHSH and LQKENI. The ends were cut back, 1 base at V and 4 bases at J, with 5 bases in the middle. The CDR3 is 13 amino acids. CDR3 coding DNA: TGTGCCAGCTCACCACAAGTATACAATGAGCAGTTCTTC. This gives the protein CASSPQVYNEQFF.

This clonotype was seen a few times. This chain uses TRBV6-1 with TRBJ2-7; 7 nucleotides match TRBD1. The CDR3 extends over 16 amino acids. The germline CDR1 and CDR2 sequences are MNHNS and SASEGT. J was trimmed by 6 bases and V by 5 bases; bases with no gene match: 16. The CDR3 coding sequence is TGTGCCAGCAGTAACGGCGAGAGGGGACAGAATGTCGAGCAGTACTTC. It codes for CASSNGERGQNVEQYF.

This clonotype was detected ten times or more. CDR3 sequence: CATSDPGTSRIYNEQFF. In nucleotides, the CDR3 is TGTGCCACCAGTGATCCCGGGACTAGCAGAATCTACAATGAGCAGTTCTTC. This chain uses TRBV24-1 with TRBJ2-1, with 9 bases that match TRBD2. CDR3 length equals 17 residues. J lost 3 bases, V lost 3 bases, and 8 bases had no gene match. Germline V gene lookup returns CDR1 KGHDR and CDR2 SFDVKD.

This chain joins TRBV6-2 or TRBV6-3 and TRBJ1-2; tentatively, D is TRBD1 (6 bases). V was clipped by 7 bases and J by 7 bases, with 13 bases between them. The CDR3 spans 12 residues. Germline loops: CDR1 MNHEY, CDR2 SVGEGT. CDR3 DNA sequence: TGTGCCAGCAAGGGGGGACATGGTGGCTACACCTTC. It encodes CASKGGHGGYTF.

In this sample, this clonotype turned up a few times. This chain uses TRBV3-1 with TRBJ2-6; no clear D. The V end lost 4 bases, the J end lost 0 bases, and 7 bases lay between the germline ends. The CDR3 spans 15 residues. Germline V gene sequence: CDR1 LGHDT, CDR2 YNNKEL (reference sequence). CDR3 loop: CASSPTYSGANVLTF. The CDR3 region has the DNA TGTGCCAGCAGCCCCACTTACTCTGGGGCCAACGTCCTGACTTTC.

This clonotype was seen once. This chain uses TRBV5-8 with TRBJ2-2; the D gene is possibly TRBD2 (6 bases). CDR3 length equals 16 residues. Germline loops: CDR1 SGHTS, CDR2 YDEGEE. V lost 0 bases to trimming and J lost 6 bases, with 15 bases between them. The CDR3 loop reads CASSLVWRDRPGELFF. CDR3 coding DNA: TGTGCCAGCAGCTTGGTTTGGCGGGACCGTCCCGGGGAGCTGTTTTTT.

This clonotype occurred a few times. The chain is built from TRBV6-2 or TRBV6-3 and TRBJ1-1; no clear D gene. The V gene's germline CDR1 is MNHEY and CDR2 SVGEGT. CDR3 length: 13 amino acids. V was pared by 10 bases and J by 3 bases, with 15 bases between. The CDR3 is CANKKRVDTEAFF. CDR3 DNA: TGTGCCAACAAGAAGAGGGTGGACACTGAAGCTTTCTTT.

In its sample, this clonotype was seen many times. This chain's CDR3 is CASSPSLSVSYEQYF. In DNA form, the CDR3 reads TGTGCCAGCAGTCCAAGCCTCAGCGTCTCCTACGAGCAGTACTTC. The chain links TRBV27 to TRBJ2-7; D gene uncertain. This CDR3 comprises 15 residues. V was cut by 5 bases and J by 0 bases, with 14 bases left in between. Germline V gene sequence: CDR1 MNHEY, CDR2 SMNVEV (reference sequence).

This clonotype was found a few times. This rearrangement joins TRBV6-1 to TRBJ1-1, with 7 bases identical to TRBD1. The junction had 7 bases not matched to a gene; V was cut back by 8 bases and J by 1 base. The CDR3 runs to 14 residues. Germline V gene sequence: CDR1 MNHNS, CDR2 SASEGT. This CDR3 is CASGQTGPNTEAFF. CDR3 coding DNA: TGTGCCAGCGGCCAGACAGGGCCGAACACTGAAGCTTTCTTT.

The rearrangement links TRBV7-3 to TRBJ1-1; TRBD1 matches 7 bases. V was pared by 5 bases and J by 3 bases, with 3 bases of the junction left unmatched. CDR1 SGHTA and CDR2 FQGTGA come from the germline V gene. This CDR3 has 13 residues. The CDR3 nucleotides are TGTGCCAGCAGCCCCGGGACAGACACTGAAGCTTTCTTT. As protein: CASSPGTDTEAFF.

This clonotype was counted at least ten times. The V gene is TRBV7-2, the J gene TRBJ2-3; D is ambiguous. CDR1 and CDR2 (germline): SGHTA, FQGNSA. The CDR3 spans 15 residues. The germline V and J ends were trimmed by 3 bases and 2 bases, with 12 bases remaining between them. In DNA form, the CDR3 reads TGTGCCAGCAGCTTCTTCGGCGCTCACACAGATACGCAGTATTTT. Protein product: CASSFFGAHTDTQYF.

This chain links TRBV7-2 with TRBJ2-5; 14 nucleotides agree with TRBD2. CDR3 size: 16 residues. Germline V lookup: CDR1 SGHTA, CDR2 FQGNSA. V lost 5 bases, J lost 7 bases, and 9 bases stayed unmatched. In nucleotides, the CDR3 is TGTGCCAGCAGCCAACCGGGACTAGCGGGAGACGGGACCCAGTACTTC. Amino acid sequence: CASSQPGLAGDGTQYF. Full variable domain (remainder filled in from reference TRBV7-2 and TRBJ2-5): GAGVSQSPSNKVTEKGKDVELRCDPISGHTALYWYRQSLGQGLEFLIYFQGNSAPDKSGLPSDRFSAERTGGSVSTLTIQRTQQEDSAVYLCASSQPGLAGDGTQYFGPGTRLLVL.

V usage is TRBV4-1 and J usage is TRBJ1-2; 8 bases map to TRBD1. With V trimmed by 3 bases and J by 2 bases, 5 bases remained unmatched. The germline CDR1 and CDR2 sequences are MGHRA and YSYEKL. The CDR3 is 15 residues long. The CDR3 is CASSHAGTGNYGYTF. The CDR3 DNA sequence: TGCGCCAGCAGCCATGCCGGGACAGGAAACTATGGCTACACCTTC.

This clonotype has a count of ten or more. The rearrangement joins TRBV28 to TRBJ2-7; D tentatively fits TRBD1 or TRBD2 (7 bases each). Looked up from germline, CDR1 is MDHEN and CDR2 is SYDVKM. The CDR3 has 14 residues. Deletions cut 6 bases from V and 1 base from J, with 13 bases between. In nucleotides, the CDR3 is TGTGCCAGCAGGCCAGGGGGGGAATCCTACGAGCAGTACTTC. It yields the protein CASRPGGESYEQYF.

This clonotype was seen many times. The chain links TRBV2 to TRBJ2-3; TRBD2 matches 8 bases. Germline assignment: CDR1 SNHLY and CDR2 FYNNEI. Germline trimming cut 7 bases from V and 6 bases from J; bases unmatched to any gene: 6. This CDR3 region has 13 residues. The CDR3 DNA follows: TGTGCCAGCAATCCAGCGGGAGAGGATACGCAGTATTTT. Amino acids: CASNPAGEDTQYF.

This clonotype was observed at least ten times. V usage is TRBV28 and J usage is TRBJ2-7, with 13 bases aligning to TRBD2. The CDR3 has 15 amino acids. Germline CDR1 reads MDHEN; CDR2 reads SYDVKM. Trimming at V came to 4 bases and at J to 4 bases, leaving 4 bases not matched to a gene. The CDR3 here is CASSSPGLAGYEQYF. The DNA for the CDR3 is TGTGCCAGCAGTTCGCCGGGACTAGCGGGGTACGAGCAGTACTTC.

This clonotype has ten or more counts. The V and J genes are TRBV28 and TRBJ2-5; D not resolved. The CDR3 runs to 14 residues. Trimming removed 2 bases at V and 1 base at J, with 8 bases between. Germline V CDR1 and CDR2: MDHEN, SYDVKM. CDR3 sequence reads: CASSLSVPQETQYF. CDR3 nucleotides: TGTGCCAGCAGTTTAAGCGTGCCCCAAGAGACCCAGTACTTC.

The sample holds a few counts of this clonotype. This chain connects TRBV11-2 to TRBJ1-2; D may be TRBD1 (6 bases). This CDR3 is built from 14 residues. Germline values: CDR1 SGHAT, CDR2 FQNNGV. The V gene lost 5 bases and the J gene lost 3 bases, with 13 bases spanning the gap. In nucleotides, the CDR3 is TGTGCCAGCAGCAGCCGACAGGCTGACTATGGCTACACCTTC. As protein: CASSSRQADYGYTF.

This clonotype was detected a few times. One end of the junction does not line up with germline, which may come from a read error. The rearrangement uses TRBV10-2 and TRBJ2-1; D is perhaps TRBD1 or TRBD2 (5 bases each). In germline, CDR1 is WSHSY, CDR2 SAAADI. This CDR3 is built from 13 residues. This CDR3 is CATSRDLLVEQFF. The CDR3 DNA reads TGTGCCACGAGCAGGGACCTTCTAGTAGAGCAGTTCTTC.

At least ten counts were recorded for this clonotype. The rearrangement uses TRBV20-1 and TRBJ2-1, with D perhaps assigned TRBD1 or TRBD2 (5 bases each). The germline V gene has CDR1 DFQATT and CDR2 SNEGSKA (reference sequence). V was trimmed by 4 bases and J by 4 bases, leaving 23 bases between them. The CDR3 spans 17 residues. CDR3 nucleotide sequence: TGCAGTGCTAAAAGATTTCCGGGACCCTCACCGTACAATGAGCAGTTCTTC. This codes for CSAKRFPGPSPYNEQFF.

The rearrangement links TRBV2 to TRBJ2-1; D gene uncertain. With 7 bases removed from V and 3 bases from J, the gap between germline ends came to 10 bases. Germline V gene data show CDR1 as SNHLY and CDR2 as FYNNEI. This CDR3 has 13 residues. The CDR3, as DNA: TGTGCCAGCAAGGGTGGGGTCTACAATGAGCAGTTCTTC. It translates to CASKGGVYNEQFF.

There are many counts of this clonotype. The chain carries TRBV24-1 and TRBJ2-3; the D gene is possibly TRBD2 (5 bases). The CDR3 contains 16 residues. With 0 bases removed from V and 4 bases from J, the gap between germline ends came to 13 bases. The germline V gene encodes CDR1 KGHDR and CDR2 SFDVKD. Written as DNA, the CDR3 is TGTGCCACCAGTGATTTGCGGGGAAGCGGCGCAGATACGCAGTATTTT. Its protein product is CATSDLRGSGADTQYF.

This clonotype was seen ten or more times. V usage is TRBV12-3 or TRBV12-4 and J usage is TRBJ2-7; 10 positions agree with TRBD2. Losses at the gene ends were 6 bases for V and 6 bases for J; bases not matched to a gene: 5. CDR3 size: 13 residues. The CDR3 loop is CASRPSGRGEQYF. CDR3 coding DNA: TGTGCCAGCAGACCTAGCGGGAGAGGCGAGCAGTACTTC.

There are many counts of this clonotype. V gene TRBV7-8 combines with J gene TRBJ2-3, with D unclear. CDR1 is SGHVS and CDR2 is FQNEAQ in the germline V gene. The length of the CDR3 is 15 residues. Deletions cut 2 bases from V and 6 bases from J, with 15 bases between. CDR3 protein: CASSLSVVSADTQYF. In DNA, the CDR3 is TGTGCCAGCAGCTTATCGGTCGTCTCGGCGGATACGCAGTATTTT. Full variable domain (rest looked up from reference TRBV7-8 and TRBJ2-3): GAGVSQSPRYKVAKRGQDVALRCDPISGHVSLFWYQQALGQGPEFLTYFQNEAQLDKSGLPSDRFFAERPEGSVSTLKIQRTQQEDSAVYLCASSLSVVSADTQYFGPGTRLTVL.

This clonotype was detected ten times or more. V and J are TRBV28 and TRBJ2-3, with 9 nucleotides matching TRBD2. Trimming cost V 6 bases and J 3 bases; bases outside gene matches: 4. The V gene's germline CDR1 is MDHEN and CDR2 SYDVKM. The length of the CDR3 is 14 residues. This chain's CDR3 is CASRAGGKTDTQYF. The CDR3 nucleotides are TGTGCCAGCAGGGCGGGAGGGAAGACAGATACGCAGTATTTT.

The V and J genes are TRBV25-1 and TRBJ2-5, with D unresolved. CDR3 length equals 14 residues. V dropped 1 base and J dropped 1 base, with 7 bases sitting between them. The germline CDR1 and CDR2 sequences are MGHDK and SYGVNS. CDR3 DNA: TGTGCCAGCAGTGAATCTCCGGTCCAAGAGACCCAGTACTTC. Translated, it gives CASSESPVQETQYF.